Below, one T cell receptor beta chain is given with its context. Its antigen remains unknown. This sample is part of a study of post-analysis software for immune sequencing data. Notes on the study in general: Relative to controls, patients had roughly five TRBV segments at higher frequency, with TRBV5-6, TRBV5-1 and TRBV20-1 among these. In multiple sclerosis, normalized Chao1 diversity was significantly below that of controls.

Unique molecular identifiers were carried by the TCR beta cDNA libraries. With about 0.95 to 11 million T cells as the source, approximately 500,000 cDNA molecules resulted. TCRdb re-derived calls from the PCR reads in MiXCR, one entry per CDR3 protein. The table records about 760,000 distinct CDR3 sequences, 25% to 30% of them present only once. The CDR3 is 18 residues long. Trimming removed 2 bases from V and 1 base from J, with 20 bases in between. Per germline, CDR1 MDHEN and CDR2 SYDVKM. The J gene is TRBJ1-1, the V gene TRBV28; D gene unclear. This receptor was identified in a girl aged 10 to 17 with multiple sclerosis. What was sequenced was blood. CDR3 protein: CASSLPRLGRTENTEAFF. The CDR3 coding sequence is TGTGCCAGCAGTTTACCGCGACTTGGACGAACAGAGAACACTGAAGCTTTCTTT.